These T cell receptor beta chains were read from a single sample in a study of metastatic and nonmetastatic thyroid tumors. MiXCR reprocessed the PCR reads for TCRdb. Of about 43,000 clones listed, under 4% were seen once; the top ten hold 10%. Sequenced material: blood. Source of these receptors: a female donor with papillary thyroid cancer or a benign thyroid nodule (not recorded which). Some clones in this sample may be carry-over from other donors' samples. The CDR3 runs from the conserved cysteine through the conserved F or W. Each record gives: D gene, J gene, clone size, V gene, CDR3 length, CDR3 protein, CDR3 DNA. The D gene is left open where the match is weak. Only part of the rows carry a size: once, few, many, or a class if the clone is expanded.

. | TRBJ1-5 | many | TRBV7-2 | 15 | CASRLMGGSNQPQHF | TGTGCCAGCAGGCTCATGGGGGGGAGCAATCAGCCCCAGCATTTT
. | TRBJ2-2 | . | TRBV28 | 16 | CASSLLGGPNTGELFF | TGTGCCAGCAGTTTATTGGGGGGGCCTAACACCGGGGAGCTGTTTTTT
TRBD2 | TRBJ2-5 | many | TRBV19 | 15 | CASSIGSGTRETQYF | TGTGCCAGTAGTATTGGTAGCGGGACTAGGGAGACCCAGTACTTC
TRBD1 | TRBJ2-7 | many | TRBV6-1 | 15 | CASRAGTGGSNEQYF | TGTGCCAGCAGAGCTGGGACAGGGGGCTCCAACGAGCAGTACTTC
TRBD1 | TRBJ2-1 | many | TRBV6-1 | 16 | CASSENLGGVYNEQFF | TGTGCCAGCAGTGAAAATTTAGGGGGCGTCTACAATGAGCAGTTCTTC
. | TRBJ1-6 | many | TRBV11-2 | 18 | CASSLDLYGYSDNSPLHF | TGTGCCAGCAGCTTAGATCTCTACGGATATAGCGATAATTCACCCCTCCACTTT
TRBD1 | TRBJ1-2 | many | TRBV5-1 | 15 | CASSLGQGANYGYTF | TGCGCCAGCAGCTTGGGACAGGGGGCCAACTATGGCTACACCTTC
. | TRBJ2-2 | few | TRBV7-2 | 14 | CASSMGADTGELFF | TGTGCTAGCAGTATGGGGGCAGACACCGGGGAGCTGTTTTTT
. | TRBJ1-2 | . | TRBV6-1 | 16 | CASSEVWGNPNYGYTF | TGTGCCAGCAGTGAGGTTTGGGGGAACCCTAACTATGGCTACACCTTC
TRBD1 | TRBJ2-2 | many | TRBV24-1 | 15 | CATKPGQGNTGELFF | TGTGCCACCAAGCCCGGACAGGGTAACACCGGGGAGCTGTTTTTT
. | TRBJ1-1 | few | TRBV28 | 12 | CASSPLRTEAFF | TGTGCCAGCAGCCCCTTGCGCACTGAAGCTTTCTTT
. | TRBJ1-1 | . | TRBV5-1 | 14 | CASSPGGTRGRAFF | TGTGCCAGCAGCCCGGGTGGGACACGGGGGAGAGCCTTCTTT
. | TRBJ2-3 | few | TRBV11-2 | 15 | CASSYGLAFTDTQYF | TGTGCCAGCAGCTATGGACTGGCCTTCACAGATACGCAGTATTTT
TRBD1 | TRBJ1-1 | few | TRBV19 | 14 | CASSKVGQGAEAFF | TGTGCCAGTAGTAAGGTAGGACAGGGCGCTGAAGCTTTCTTT
. | TRBJ2-7 | many | TRBV9 | 13 | CASSPSPGYEQYF | TGTGCCAGCAGCCCGAGTCCCGGCTACGAGCAGTACTTC
TRBD1 | TRBJ2-7 | few | TRBV20-1 | 15 | CSAREPGTGIYEQYF | TGCAGTGCTAGAGAACCCGGGACAGGGATCTACGAGCAGTACTTC
TRBD1 | TRBJ2-1 | few | TRBV25-1 | 14 | CASTRGTGNDEQFF | TGTGCCAGCACTAGAGGGACAGGGAATGATGAGCAGTTCTTC
TRBD2 | TRBJ2-1 | many | TRBV19 | 15 | CASSLGTSGNNEQFF | TGTGCCAGTAGCCTCGGGACTAGCGGTAACAATGAGCAGTTCTTC
TRBD1 | TRBJ1-6 | few | TRBV28 | 14 | CASSLTGLHSPLHF | TGTGCCAGCAGTTTGACAGGGCTGCACTCACCCCTCCACTTT
. | TRBJ1-3 | . | TRBV6-2/TRBV6-3 | 15 | CASSSTGVSGNTGDF | TGTGCCAGCAGCTCGACAGGCGTCTCTGGAAACACCGGGGATTTT
. | TRBJ2-7 | medium-sized | TRBV20-1 | 14 | CSARGAGTAGEQYF | TGCAGTGCTAGAGGAGCCGGGACTGCGGGGGAGCAGTACTTC
TRBD1 | TRBJ1-2 | many | TRBV6-1 | 15 | CASRPPGQGNYGYTF | TGTGCCAGCAGGCCTCCGGGACAGGGTAACTATGGCTACACCTTC
. | TRBJ2-7 | many | TRBV5-6 | 14 | CASSLFWGYYEQYF | TGTGCCAGCAGCTTGTTTTGGGGCTACTACGAGCAGTACTTC
. | TRBJ1-2 | . | TRBV10-3 | 15 | CAISESTGAGADYTF | TGTGCCATCAGTGAGTCGACGGGTGCGGGGGCGGACTACACCTTC
. | TRBJ2-7 | many | TRBV30 | 14 | CAWSVGGSSYEQYF | TGTGCCTGGAGTGTAGGGGGAAGCTCCTACGAGCAGTACTTC
. | TRBJ1-2 | . | TRBV10-2 | 13 | CASSETGNYGYTF | TGCGCCAGCAGTGAGACTGGGAACTATGGCTACACCTTC
TRBD1 | TRBJ1-5 | many | TRBV12-3/TRBV12-4 | 15 | CASSARTGGGQPQHF | TGTGCCAGCAGTGCCCGGACAGGCGGCGGTCAGCCCCAGCATTTT
. | TRBJ2-2 | . | TRBV6-2/TRBV6-3 | 16 | CASSPGGQGRRGKLFF | TGTGCCAGCAGCCCGGGTGGGCAGGGAAGACGTGGGAAGCTGTTTTTT
TRBD1 | TRBJ1-6 | many | TRBV10-3 | 15 | CAISESDRGNSPLHF | TGTGCCATCAGTGAGTCGGACAGGGGGAATTCACCCCTCCACTTT
TRBD2 | TRBJ2-1 | few | TRBV6-5 | 15 | CASSYFGTGGNEQFF | TGTGCCAGCAGTTACTTTGGGACGGGAGGGAATGAGCAGTTCTTC
. | TRBJ1-2 | . | TRBV11-2 | 12 | CASSLYSSGYIF | TGTGCCAGCAGCTTATATTCTTCGGGCTACATCTTC
TRBD1 | TRBJ1-6 | . | TRBV9 | 15 | CASREGTGLDSPLHF | TGTGCCAGCAGAGAAGGGACAGGACTGGATTCACCCCTCCACTTT
. | TRBJ2-7 | many | TRBV18 | 12 | CASSPGRGEQYF | TGTGCCAGCTCACCGGGCCGGGGGGAGCAGTACTTC
TRBD1 | TRBJ1-1 | many | TRBV10-3 | 15 | CAISDRTGGGTEAFF | TGTGCCATCAGTGATCGGACAGGGGGAGGCACTGAAGCTTTCTTT
. | TRBJ2-1 | many | TRBV4-2 | 15 | CASSPGTSSYNEQFF | TGTGCCAGCAGCCCCGGGACCAGCTCCTACAATGAGCAGTTCTTC
TRBD1 | TRBJ1-2 | many | TRBV6-1 | 15 | CASSTLRGPGYGYTF | TGTGCCAGCAGCACTTTAAGGGGGCCTGGCTATGGCTACACCTTC
. | TRBJ2-3 | few | TRBV6-1 | 15 | CASSEPALRTDTQYF | TGTGCCAGCAGTGAGCCGGCACTGCGCACAGATACGCAGTATTTT
. | TRBJ2-3 | few | TRBV7-3 | 15 | CASSRGGGETDTQYF | TGTGCCAGTAGTAGGGGCGGCGGGGAAACAGATACGCAGTATTTT
. | TRBJ2-7 | . | TRBV6-2/TRBV6-3 | 13 | CASSYQGIYEQYF | TGTGCCAGCAGTTATCAGGGAATCTACGAGCAGTACTTC
TRBD1 | TRBJ2-1 | few | TRBV20-1 | 14 | CSAQDRGPYNEQFF | TGCAGTGCTCAGGACAGGGGGCCCTACAATGAGCAGTTCTTC
. | TRBJ1-5 | few | TRBV11-2 | 14 | CASSYGGGVETQHF | TGTGCCAGCAGCTACGGGGGCGGGGTTGAGACCCAGCATTTT
. | TRBJ1-2 | many | TRBV28 | 15 | CASSLGVQGRAGYTF | TGTGCCAGCAGTTTAGGGGTGCAGGGGCGTGCAGGCTACACCTTC
. | TRBJ1-2 | few | TRBV12-3/TRBV12-4 | 11 | CASSQTGGYTF | TGTGCCAGCAGTCAAACTGGTGGCTACACCTTC
. | TRBJ2-1 | . | TRBV20-1 | 16 | CSAGRSHYREYNEQFF | TGCAGCGCGGGGCGTTCTCACTATCGGGAGTACAATGAGCAGTTCTTC
. | TRBJ2-1 | many | TRBV6-1 | 11 | CASSHYNGQFF | TGTGCCAGCAGCCACTACAATGGGCAGTTCTTC
. | TRBJ1-1 | . | TRBV20-1 | 14 | CSASGGARGTEDLF | TGCAGTGCCAGTGGGGGGGCGCGCGGCACTGAAGATTTATTT
. | TRBJ2-5 | many | TRBV20-1 | 12 | CSALSGPETQYF | TGCAGTGCCTTGTCGGGTCCTGAGACCCAGTACTTC
TRBD1 | TRBJ2-1 | many | TRBV6-1 | 14 | CASSEALGQGGQFF | TGTGCCAGCAGCGAAGCCCTAGGACAGGGGGGGCAGTTCTTC
. | TRBJ1-1 | many | TRBV2 | 14 | CASSGRSMNTEAFF | TGTGCCAGCAGTGGTAGGTCCATGAACACTGAAGCTTTCTTT
. | TRBJ2-2 | medium-sized | TRBV11-2 | 14 | CASSPNRRAGELFF | TGTGCCAGCAGCCCAAACAGGAGGGCCGGGGAGCTGTTTTTT
. | TRBJ1-2 | many | TRBV7-3 | 14 | CASSLTSGGGGYTF | TGTGCCAGCAGCTTAACATCGGGGGGCGGTGGCTACACCTTC
TRBD1 | TRBJ1-5 | medium-sized | TRBV20-1 | 14 | CSARQGAGNQPQHF | TGCAGTGCCCGACAGGGAGCGGGCAATCAGCCCCAGCATTTT
TRBD1 | TRBJ2-2 | many | TRBV5-1 | 16 | CASSSLGTGNTGELFF | TGCGCCAGCAGCTCCCTCGGGACAGGGAACACCGGGGAGCTGTTTTTT
. | TRBJ2-2 | few | TRBV5-8 | 15 | CASSLGFPTTGELFF | TGTGCCAGCAGCTTGGGGTTCCCTACCACCGGGGAGCTGTTTTTT
. | TRBJ1-1 | . | TRBV5-1 | 14 | CASSTRGMYTEAFF | TGCGCCAGCAGCACCAGGGGTATGTACACTGAAGCTTTCTTT